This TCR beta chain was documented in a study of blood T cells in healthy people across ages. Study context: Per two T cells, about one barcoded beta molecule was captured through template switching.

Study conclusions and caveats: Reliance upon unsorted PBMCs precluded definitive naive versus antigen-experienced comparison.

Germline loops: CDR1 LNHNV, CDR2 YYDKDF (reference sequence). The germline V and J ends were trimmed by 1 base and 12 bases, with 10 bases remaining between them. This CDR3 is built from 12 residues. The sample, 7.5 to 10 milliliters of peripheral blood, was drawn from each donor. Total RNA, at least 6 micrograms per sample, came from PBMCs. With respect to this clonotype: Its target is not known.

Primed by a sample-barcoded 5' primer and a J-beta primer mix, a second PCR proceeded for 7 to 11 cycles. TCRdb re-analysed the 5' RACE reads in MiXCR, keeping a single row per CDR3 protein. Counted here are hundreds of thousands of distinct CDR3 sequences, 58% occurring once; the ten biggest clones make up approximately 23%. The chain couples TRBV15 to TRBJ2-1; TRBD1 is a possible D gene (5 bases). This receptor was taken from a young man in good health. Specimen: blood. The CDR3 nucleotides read TGTGCCACCAGCAGAGCTGACAGAAGGCAGTTCTTC. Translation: CATSRADRRQFF.